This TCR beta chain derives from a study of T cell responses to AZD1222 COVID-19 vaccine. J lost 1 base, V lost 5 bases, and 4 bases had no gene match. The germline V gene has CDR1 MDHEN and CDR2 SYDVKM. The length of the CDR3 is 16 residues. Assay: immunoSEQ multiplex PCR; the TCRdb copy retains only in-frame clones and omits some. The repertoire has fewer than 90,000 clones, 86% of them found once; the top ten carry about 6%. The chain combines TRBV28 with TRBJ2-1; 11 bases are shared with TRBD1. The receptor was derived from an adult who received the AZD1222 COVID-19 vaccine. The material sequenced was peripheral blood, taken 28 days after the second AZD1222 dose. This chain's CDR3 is CASSAGTGGSYNEQFF. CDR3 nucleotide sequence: TGTGCCAGCAGTGCCGGGACAGGGGGGTCCTACAATGAGCAGTTCTTC.